A selection of T cell receptor beta chains follows, all from one sample in a study of T cell responses to AZD1222 COVID-19 vaccine. Libraries were prepared by immunoSEQ multiplex PCR; TCRdb keeps only in-frame clonotypes and omits some of them. The sample shows under 140,000 clones, nearly 90% of them seen only once. The sequenced sample was peripheral blood, obtained on day 0 of AZD1222 vaccination. The receptors were gathered from an adult in good health. Each CDR3 is given with its conserved first and last residue. Each record gives: J gene, clone size, D gene, V gene, CDR3 protein, CDR3 DNA. A D gene is named only where the DNA matches it firmly. Clone sizes are given selectively: once, few, many, or a class where the clone is expanded.

j_call: TRBJ2-3
clone_size: -
d_call: TRBD1
v_call: TRBV18
cdr3_aa: CASSPRDSERDTQYF
cdr3_nt: TGTGCCAGCTCACCACGGGACAGTGAACGAGATACGCAGTATTTT

j_call: TRBJ2-3
clone_size: -
d_call: TRBD2
v_call: TRBV2
cdr3_aa: CASSLAGGPGDTQYF
cdr3_nt: TGTGCCAGCAGTTTAGCGGGAGGGCCGGGAGATACGCAGTATTTT

j_call: TRBJ2-1
clone_size: -
d_call: -
v_call: TRBV24-1
cdr3_aa: CATSDSGYHNEQFF
cdr3_nt: TGTGCCACCAGTGATTCGGGCTATCACAATGAGCAGTTCTTC

j_call: TRBJ1-2
clone_size: -
d_call: TRBD1
v_call: TRBV3-1/TRBV3-2
cdr3_aa: CASSQDNTGGRGYTF
cdr3_nt: TGTGCCAGCAGCCAAGACAATACAGGGGGTAGAGGCTACACCTTC

j_call: TRBJ2-2
clone_size: -
d_call: -
v_call: TRBV5-1
cdr3_aa: CASSEIPGWAGELFF
cdr3_nt: TGCGCCAGCAGCGAAATCCCGGGATGGGCCGGGGAGCTGTTTTTT

j_call: TRBJ2-1
clone_size: -
d_call: -
v_call: TRBV29-1
cdr3_aa: CSVDLWRNEQFF
cdr3_nt: TGCAGCGTTGATCTCTGGAGGAATGAGCAGTTCTTC

j_call: TRBJ2-6
clone_size: -
d_call: -
v_call: TRBV5-1
cdr3_aa: CASSPTGTSGANVLTF
cdr3_nt: TGCGCCAGCAGCCCAACGGGTACCTCTGGGGCCAACGTCCTGACTTTC

j_call: TRBJ1-1
clone_size: -
d_call: TRBD1
v_call: TRBV25-1
cdr3_aa: CASSDWDRPGTEAFF
cdr3_nt: TGTGCCAGCAGTGATTGGGACAGGCCAGGCACTGAAGCTTTCTTT

j_call: TRBJ2-5
clone_size: -
d_call: TRBD2
v_call: TRBV6-5
cdr3_aa: CASSTSGAPQETQYF
cdr3_nt: TGTGCCAGCAGCACTAGCGGGGCGCCACAAGAGACCCAGTACTTC

j_call: TRBJ1-1
clone_size: -
d_call: -
v_call: TRBV12-3/TRBV12-4
cdr3_aa: CASNMFPEAAFF
cdr3_nt: TGTGCCAGCAACATGTTTCCGGAGGCGGCTTTCTTT

j_call: TRBJ2-1
clone_size: -
d_call: TRBD2
v_call: TRBV18
cdr3_aa: CASSPGLAGLDEQFF
cdr3_nt: TGTGCCAGCTCACCGGGACTAGCGGGACTCGATGAGCAGTTCTTC

j_call: TRBJ2-5
clone_size: -
d_call: -
v_call: TRBV7-2
cdr3_aa: CASSLLGGRETQYF
cdr3_nt: TGTGCCAGCAGCTTACTGGGGGGCCGGGAGACCCAGTACTTC

j_call: TRBJ2-7
clone_size: -
d_call: TRBD2
v_call: TRBV7-2
cdr3_aa: CASSSPTSGRIYEQYF
cdr3_nt: TGTGCCAGCAGCTCCCCGACTAGCGGGAGAATTTACGAGCAGTACTTC

j_call: TRBJ2-7
clone_size: -
d_call: -
v_call: TRBV18
cdr3_aa: CASSPASRRNTYEQYF
cdr3_nt: TGTGCCAGCTCACCAGCATCTAGACGAAACACCTACGAGCAGTACTTC

j_call: TRBJ2-5
clone_size: -
d_call: -
v_call: TRBV5-5
cdr3_aa: CASSLWSEETQYF
cdr3_nt: TGTGCCAGCAGCCTCTGGTCGGAGGAGACCCAGTACTTC

j_call: TRBJ2-7
clone_size: -
d_call: TRBD1
v_call: TRBV28
cdr3_aa: CASSPGQAGYEQYF
cdr3_nt: TGTGCCAGCAGTCCCGGACAGGCTGGCTACGAGCAGTACTTC

j_call: TRBJ1-4
clone_size: -
d_call: -
v_call: TRBV18
cdr3_aa: CASSLAASGATNEKLFF
cdr3_nt: TGTGCCAGCTCACTGGCCGCATCAGGAGCAACTAATGAAAAACTGTTTTTT

j_call: TRBJ2-7
clone_size: -
d_call: TRBD1
v_call: TRBV24-1
cdr3_aa: CATSDSHRTGNEQYF
cdr3_nt: TGTGCCACCAGTGACTCCCATCGGACAGGGAACGAGCAGTACTTC

j_call: TRBJ2-6
clone_size: -
d_call: -
v_call: TRBV28
cdr3_aa: CASIRSTGANVLTF
cdr3_nt: TGTGCCAGCATTCGCTCTACGGGGGCCAACGTCCTGACTTTC

j_call: TRBJ1-5
clone_size: -
d_call: -
v_call: TRBV7-2
cdr3_aa: CASSPAGYSNQPQHF
cdr3_nt: TGTGCCAGCAGCCCCGCCGGGTATAGCAATCAGCCCCAGCATTTT

j_call: TRBJ2-7
clone_size: -
d_call: -
v_call: TRBV6-1
cdr3_aa: CASSKLQGPQYEQYF
cdr3_nt: TGTGCCAGCAGTAAACTTCAAGGACCCCAATACGAGCAGTACTTC

j_call: TRBJ2-7
clone_size: once
d_call: TRBD2
v_call: TRBV5-1
cdr3_aa: CASSLGDSGLAGEQYF
cdr3_nt: TGCGCCAGCAGCTTGGGGGACAGTGGACTAGCGGGGGAGCAGTACTTC

j_call: TRBJ1-1
clone_size: few
d_call: -
v_call: TRBV5-5
cdr3_aa: CASSQGWANTEAFF
cdr3_nt: TGTGCCAGCAGCCAAGGGTGGGCGAACACTGAAGCTTTCTTT

j_call: TRBJ1-6
clone_size: -
d_call: -
v_call: TRBV25-1
cdr3_aa: CASSVPGRYSPLHF
cdr3_nt: TGTGCCAGCAGTGTCCCGGGGCGATATTCACCCCTCCACTTT

j_call: TRBJ1-1
clone_size: -
d_call: -
v_call: TRBV28
cdr3_aa: CASPGVGTEAFF
cdr3_nt: TGTGCCAGTCCAGGGGTGGGTACTGAAGCTTTCTTT

j_call: TRBJ1-1
clone_size: -
d_call: -
v_call: TRBV6-4
cdr3_aa: CASSPLKEGLNTEAFF
cdr3_nt: TGTGCCAGCAGCCCCCTAAAGGAGGGGCTGAACACTGAAGCTTTCTTT

j_call: TRBJ2-5
clone_size: -
d_call: -
v_call: TRBV18
cdr3_aa: CASSPDGQETQYF
cdr3_nt: TGTGCCAGCTCACCAGACGGTCAAGAGACCCAGTACTTC

j_call: TRBJ2-3
clone_size: -
d_call: TRBD2
v_call: TRBV24-1
cdr3_aa: CATSDFRGGSRDWGTDTQYF
cdr3_nt: TGTGCCACCAGTGATTTCCGGGGCGGGAGTCGAGATTGGGGCACAGATACGCAGTATTTT

j_call: TRBJ1-2
clone_size: -
d_call: -
v_call: TRBV9
cdr3_aa: CASSSTHVYGYTF
cdr3_nt: TGTGCCAGCAGCTCCACCCACGTCTATGGCTACACCTTC

j_call: TRBJ2-2
clone_size: -
d_call: TRBD2
v_call: TRBV3-1/TRBV3-2
cdr3_aa: CASSQGGSGSGSGELFF
cdr3_nt: TGTGCCAGCAGCCAAGGGGGGAGCGGGAGTGGTTCCGGGGAGCTGTTTTTT

j_call: TRBJ1-1
clone_size: -
d_call: -
v_call: TRBV7-9
cdr3_aa: CASSPGQVNTEAFF
cdr3_nt: TGTGCCAGCAGTCCAGGGCAGGTGAACACTGAAGCTTTCTTT

j_call: TRBJ2-7
clone_size: -
d_call: TRBD2
v_call: TRBV18
cdr3_aa: CASSSAGGLSYEQYF
cdr3_nt: TGTGCCAGCTCATCAGCGGGAGGGCTCTCCTACGAGCAGTACTTC

j_call: TRBJ2-3
clone_size: -
d_call: -
v_call: TRBV28
cdr3_aa: CATTSSGRLLYF
cdr3_nt: TGTGCCACCACCTCCTCAGGGCGTCTTCTGTATTTT

j_call: TRBJ1-5
clone_size: -
d_call: -
v_call: TRBV10-3
cdr3_aa: CAIAGRGNQPQHF
cdr3_nt: TGTGCCATCGCCGGCAGAGGCAATCAGCCCCAGCATTTT

j_call: TRBJ2-7
clone_size: -
d_call: TRBD2
v_call: TRBV7-9
cdr3_aa: CASSLALAGGEQYF
cdr3_nt: TGTGCCAGCAGCTTAGCCCTAGCGGGAGGTGAGCAGTACTTC

j_call: TRBJ2-5
clone_size: -
d_call: TRBD2
v_call: TRBV6-2/TRBV6-3
cdr3_aa: CASSYSTGGAGETQYF
cdr3_nt: TGTGCCAGCAGTTACTCTACCGGGGGGGCCGGTGAGACCCAGTACTTC

j_call: TRBJ1-1
clone_size: -
d_call: -
v_call: TRBV9
cdr3_aa: CASSPGNANTEAFF
cdr3_nt: TGTGCCAGCAGCCCAGGTAACGCGAACACTGAAGCTTTCTTT

j_call: TRBJ2-2
clone_size: -
d_call: TRBD1
v_call: TRBV9
cdr3_aa: CASSFQGDTGELFF
cdr3_nt: TGTGCCAGCAGCTTTCAGGGGGACACCGGGGAGCTGTTTTTT

j_call: TRBJ2-1
clone_size: -
d_call: TRBD2
v_call: TRBV6-5
cdr3_aa: CASSYLSGGASEQFF
cdr3_nt: TGTGCCAGCAGTTACTTAAGCGGGGGGGCCAGTGAGCAGTTCTTC

j_call: TRBJ2-1
clone_size: -
d_call: TRBD2
v_call: TRBV28
cdr3_aa: CASSPSGGRWNEQFF
cdr3_nt: TGTGCCAGCAGTCCCTCGGGGGGGAGGTGGAATGAGCAGTTCTTC

j_call: TRBJ2-5
clone_size: -
d_call: TRBD2
v_call: TRBV18
cdr3_aa: CASSPLLAGTSGSKETQYF
cdr3_nt: TGTGCCAGCTCACCACTCTTAGCTGGGACTAGCGGGAGTAAAGAGACCCAGTACTTC

j_call: TRBJ2-2
clone_size: -
d_call: TRBD1
v_call: TRBV18
cdr3_aa: CASSPLDRDWTGELFF
cdr3_nt: TGTGCCAGCTCACCGCTGGACAGGGATTGGACCGGGGAGCTGTTTTTT

j_call: TRBJ2-5
clone_size: -
d_call: -
v_call: TRBV2
cdr3_aa: CASNVGRGPETQYF
cdr3_nt: TGTGCCAGCAACGTGGGGCGAGGTCCGGAGACCCAGTACTTC

j_call: TRBJ1-5
clone_size: -
d_call: TRBD1
v_call: TRBV28
cdr3_aa: CASSLRRDRIQPQHF
cdr3_nt: TGTGCCAGCAGTTTACGTAGGGACAGAATTCAGCCCCAGCATTTT

j_call: TRBJ1-1
clone_size: once
d_call: -
v_call: TRBV30
cdr3_aa: CAWNPTLTADTEAFF
cdr3_nt: TGTGCCTGGAACCCTACGTTAACGGCGGACACTGAAGCTTTCTTT